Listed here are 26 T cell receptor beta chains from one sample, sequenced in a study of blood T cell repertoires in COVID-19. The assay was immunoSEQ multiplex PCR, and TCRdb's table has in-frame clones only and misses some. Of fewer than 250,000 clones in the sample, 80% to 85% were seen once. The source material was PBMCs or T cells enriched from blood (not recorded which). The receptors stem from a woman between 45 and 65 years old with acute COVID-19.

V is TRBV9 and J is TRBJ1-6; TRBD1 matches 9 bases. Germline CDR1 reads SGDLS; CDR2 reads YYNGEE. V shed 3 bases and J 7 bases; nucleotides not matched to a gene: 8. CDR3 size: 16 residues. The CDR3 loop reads CASSESPGTGNSPLHF. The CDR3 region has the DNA TGTGCCAGCAGCGAGAGTCCCGGGACAGGGAATTCACCCCTCCACTTT.

The CDR3 DNA follows: TGTGCCAGCACCCCCAGCGGGCCCCCGGCGCATAGCAATCAGCCCCAGCATTTT. It codes for CASTPSGPPAHSNQPQHF. The gene calls are TRBV28 and TRBJ1-5, with D uncertain. The germline CDR1 and CDR2 sequences are MDHEN and SYDVKM. The ends were cut back, 7 bases at V and 0 bases at J, with 22 bases in the middle. This CDR3 is 18 amino acids long.

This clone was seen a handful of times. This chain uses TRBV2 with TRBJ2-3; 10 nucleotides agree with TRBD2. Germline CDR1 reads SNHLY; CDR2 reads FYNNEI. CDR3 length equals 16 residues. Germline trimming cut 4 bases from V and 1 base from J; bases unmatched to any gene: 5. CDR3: CASSVPSGGGTDTQYF. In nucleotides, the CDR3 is TGTGCCAGCAGTGTTCCTAGCGGGGGAGGCACAGATACGCAGTATTTT.

The CDR3 is CASSQDGAGTGEKLFF. Here the CDR3 DNA reads TGTGCCAGCAGCCAAGATGGGGCCGGGACAGGAGAAAAACTGTTTTTT. This chain connects TRBV3-1 (or the pseudogene TRBV3-2) to TRBJ1-4; 8 bases match TRBD1. The CDR3 loop spans 16 amino acids. CDR1 is LGHDT and CDR2 is YNNKEL in the germline V gene (reference sequence). Trimming cost V 0 bases and J 8 bases; bases outside gene matches: 8.

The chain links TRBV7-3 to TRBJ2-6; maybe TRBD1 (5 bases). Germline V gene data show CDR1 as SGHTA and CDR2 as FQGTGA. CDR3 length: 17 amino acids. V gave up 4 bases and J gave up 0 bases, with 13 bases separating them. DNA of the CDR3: TGTGCCAGCAGCTCCCCAGGGTACGACTCTGGGGCCAACGTCCTGACTTTC. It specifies CASSSPGYDSGANVLTF.

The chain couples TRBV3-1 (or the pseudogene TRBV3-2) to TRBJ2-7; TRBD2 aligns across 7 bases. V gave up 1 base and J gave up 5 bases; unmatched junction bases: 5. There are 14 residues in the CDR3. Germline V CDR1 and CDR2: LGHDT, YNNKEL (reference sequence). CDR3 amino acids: CASSQGTSWNEQYF. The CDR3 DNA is TGTGCCAGCAGCCAAGGGACTAGTTGGAACGAGCAGTACTTC.

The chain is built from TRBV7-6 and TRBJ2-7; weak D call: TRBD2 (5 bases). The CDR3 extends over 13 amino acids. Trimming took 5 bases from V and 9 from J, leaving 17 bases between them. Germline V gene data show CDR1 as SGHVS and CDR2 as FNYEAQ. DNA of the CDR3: TGTGCCAGCAGCGATCATTTCTCGGGAAGGCAGTACTTC. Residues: CASSDHFSGRQYF.

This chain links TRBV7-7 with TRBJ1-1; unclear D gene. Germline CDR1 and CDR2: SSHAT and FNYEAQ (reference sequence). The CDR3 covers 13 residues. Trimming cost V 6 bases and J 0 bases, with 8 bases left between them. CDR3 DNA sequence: TGTGCCAGCAGTTCGACAATGAACACTGAAGCTTTCTTT. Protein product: CASSSTMNTEAFF. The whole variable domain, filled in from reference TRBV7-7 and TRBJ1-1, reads GAGVSQSPRYKVTKRGQDVTLRCDPISSHATLYWYQQALGQGPEFLTYFNYEAQPDKSGLPSDRFSAERPEGSISTLTIQRTEQRDSAMYRCASSSTMNTEAFFGQGTRLTVV.

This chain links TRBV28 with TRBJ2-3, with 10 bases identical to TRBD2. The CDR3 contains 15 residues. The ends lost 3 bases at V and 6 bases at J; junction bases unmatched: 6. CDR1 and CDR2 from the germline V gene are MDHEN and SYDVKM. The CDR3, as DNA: TGTGCCAGCAGTTTTGGAGCGGGAGGGGTTGATACGCAGTATTTT. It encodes CASSFGAGGVDTQYF.

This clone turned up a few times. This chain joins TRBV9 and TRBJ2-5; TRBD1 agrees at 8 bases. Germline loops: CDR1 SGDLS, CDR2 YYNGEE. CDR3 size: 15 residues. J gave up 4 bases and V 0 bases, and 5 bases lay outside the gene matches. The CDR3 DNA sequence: TGTGCCAGCAGCGTAGACGGACAGGGAAGAGAGACCCAGTACTTC. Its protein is CASSVDGQGRETQYF.

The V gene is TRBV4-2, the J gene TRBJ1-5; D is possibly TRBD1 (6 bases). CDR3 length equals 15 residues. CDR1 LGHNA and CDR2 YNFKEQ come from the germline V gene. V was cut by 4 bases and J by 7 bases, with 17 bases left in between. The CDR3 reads CASSLNSQGHQPQHF. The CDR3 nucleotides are TGTGCCAGCAGCCTAAACAGCCAGGGGCACCAGCCCCAGCATTTT.

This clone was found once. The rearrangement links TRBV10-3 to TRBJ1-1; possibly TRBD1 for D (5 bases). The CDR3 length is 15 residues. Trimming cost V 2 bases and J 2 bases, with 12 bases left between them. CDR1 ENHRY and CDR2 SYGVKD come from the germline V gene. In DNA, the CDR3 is TGTGCCATCAGTGAGGAGGGGACTCAAAACACTGAAGCTTTCTTT. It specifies CAISEEGTQNTEAFF.

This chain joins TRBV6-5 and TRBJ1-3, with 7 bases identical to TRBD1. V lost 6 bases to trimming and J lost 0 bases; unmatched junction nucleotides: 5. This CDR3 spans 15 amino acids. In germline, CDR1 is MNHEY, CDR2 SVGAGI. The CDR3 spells CASRTDRVSGNTIYF. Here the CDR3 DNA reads TGTGCCAGCAGGACCGACAGGGTCTCTGGAAACACCATATATTTT.

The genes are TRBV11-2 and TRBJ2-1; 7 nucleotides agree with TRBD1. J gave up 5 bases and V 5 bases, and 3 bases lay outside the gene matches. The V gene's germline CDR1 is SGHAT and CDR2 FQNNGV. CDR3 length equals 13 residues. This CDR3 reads CASSKQGDNEQFF. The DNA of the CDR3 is TGTGCCAGCAGCAAGCAGGGGGACAATGAGCAGTTCTTC. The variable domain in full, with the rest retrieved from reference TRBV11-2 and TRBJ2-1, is EAGVAQSPRYKIIEKRQSVAFWCNPISGHATLYWYQQILGQGPKLLIQFQNNGVVDDSQLPKDRFSAERLKGVDSTLKIQPAKLEDSAVYLCASSKQGDNEQFFGPGTRLTVL.

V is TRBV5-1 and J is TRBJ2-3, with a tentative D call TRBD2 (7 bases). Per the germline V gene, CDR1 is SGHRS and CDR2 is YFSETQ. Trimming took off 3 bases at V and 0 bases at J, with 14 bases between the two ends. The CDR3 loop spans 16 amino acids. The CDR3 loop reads CASSWGLAASTDTQYF. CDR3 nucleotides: TGCGCCAGCAGCTGGGGGCTAGCGGCTAGCACAGATACGCAGTATTTT.

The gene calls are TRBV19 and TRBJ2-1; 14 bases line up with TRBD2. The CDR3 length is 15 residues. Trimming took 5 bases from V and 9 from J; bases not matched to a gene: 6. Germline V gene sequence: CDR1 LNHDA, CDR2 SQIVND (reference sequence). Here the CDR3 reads CASSEGLAGVGEQFF. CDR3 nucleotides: TGTGCCAGTAGTGAGGGACTAGCGGGAGTAGGTGAGCAGTTCTTC. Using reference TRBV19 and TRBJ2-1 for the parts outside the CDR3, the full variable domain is DGGITQSPKYLFRKEGQNVTLSCEQNLNHDAMYWYRQDPGQGLRLIYYSQIVNDFQKGDIAEGYSVSREKKESFPLTVTSAQKNPTAFYLCASSEGLAGVGEQFFGPGTRLTVL.

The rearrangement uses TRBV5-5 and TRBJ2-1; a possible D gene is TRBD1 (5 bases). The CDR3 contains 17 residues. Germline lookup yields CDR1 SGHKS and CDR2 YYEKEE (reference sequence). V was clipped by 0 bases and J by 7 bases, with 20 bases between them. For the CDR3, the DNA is TGTGCCAGCAGCTTGGCCCCCCCGACAGTTTCCGGGAATGAGCAGTTCTTC. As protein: CASSLAPPTVSGNEQFF.

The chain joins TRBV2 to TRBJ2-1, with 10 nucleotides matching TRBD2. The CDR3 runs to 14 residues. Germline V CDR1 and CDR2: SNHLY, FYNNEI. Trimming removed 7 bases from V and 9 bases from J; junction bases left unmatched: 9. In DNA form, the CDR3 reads TGTGCCAGCATGGTTCAGCGGGGGGGCTCTGAGCAGTTCTTC. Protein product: CASMVQRGGSEQFF.

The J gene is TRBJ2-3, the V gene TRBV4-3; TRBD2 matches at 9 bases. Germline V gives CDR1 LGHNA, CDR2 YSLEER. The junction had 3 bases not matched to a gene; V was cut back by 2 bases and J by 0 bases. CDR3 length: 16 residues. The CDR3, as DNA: TGCGCCAGCAGCCAACAAACTAGCGGGAGCACAGATACGCAGTATTTT. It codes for CASSQQTSGSTDTQYF.

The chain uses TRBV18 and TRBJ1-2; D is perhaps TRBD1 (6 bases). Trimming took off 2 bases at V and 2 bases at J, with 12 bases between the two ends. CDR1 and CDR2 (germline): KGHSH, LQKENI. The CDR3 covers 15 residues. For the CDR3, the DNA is TGTGCCAGCTCACCATCCACAGGGCTGAACTATGGCTACACCTTC. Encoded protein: CASSPSTGLNYGYTF.

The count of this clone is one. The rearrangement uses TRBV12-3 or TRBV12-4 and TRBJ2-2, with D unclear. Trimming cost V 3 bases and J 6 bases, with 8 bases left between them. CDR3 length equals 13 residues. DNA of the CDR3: TGTGCCAGCAGTTTCGTAGTCGCCGGGGAGCTGTTTTTT. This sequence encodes CASSFVVAGELFF.

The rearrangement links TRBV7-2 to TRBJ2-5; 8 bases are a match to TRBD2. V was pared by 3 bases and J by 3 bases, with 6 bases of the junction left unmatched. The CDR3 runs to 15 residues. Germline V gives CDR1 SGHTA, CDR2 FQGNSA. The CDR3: CASSFRDGGEETQYF. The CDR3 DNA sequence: TGTGCCAGCAGCTTCCGGGACGGGGGGGAAGAGACCCAGTACTTC.

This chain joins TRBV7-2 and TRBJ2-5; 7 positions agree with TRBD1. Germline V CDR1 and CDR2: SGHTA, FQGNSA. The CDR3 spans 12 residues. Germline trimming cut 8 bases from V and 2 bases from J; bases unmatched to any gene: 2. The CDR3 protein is CASGTAQETQYF. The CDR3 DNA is TGTGCCAGCGGGACAGCACAAGAGACCCAGTACTTC.

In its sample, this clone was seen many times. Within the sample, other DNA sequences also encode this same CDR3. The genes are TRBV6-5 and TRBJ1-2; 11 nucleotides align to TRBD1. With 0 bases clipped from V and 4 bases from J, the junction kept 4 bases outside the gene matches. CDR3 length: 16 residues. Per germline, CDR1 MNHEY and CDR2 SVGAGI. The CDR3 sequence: CASSYSRTGGGYGYTF. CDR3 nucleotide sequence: TGTGCCAGCAGTTACTCAAGGACAGGGGGCGGCTATGGCTACACCTTC.

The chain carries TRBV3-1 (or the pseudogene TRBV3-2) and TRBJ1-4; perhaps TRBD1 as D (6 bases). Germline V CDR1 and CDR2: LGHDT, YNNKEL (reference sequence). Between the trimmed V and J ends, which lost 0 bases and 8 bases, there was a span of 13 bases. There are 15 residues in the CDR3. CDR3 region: CASSQDRGAGEKLFF. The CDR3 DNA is TGTGCCAGCAGCCAAGATCGGGGGGCAGGGGAAAAACTGTTTTTT.

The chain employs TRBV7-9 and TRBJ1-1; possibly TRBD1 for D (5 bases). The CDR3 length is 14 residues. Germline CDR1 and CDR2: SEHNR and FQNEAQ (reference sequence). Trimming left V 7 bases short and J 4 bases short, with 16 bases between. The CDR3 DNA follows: TGTGCCAGCAAGAGTCAGGGTAAATTCACTGAAGCTTTCTTT. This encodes CASKSQGKFTEAFF. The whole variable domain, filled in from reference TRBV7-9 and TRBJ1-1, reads DTGVSQNPRHKITKRGQNVTFRCDPISEHNRLYWYRQTLGQGPEFLTYFQNEAQLEKSRLLSDRFSAERPKGSFSTLEIQRTEQGDSAMYLCASKSQGKFTEAFFGQGTRLTVV.